These 4 T cell receptor beta chains share one sample of origin, sequenced in a study of early T cells in non-severe SARS-CoV-2 infection. MiXCR, applied by TCRdb to the 5' RACE reads, yields one record per CDR3 protein. This sample has about 11,000 distinct CDR3 sequences, with around 5% found just once. The sequenced material came from whole blood. These receptors were obtained from an adult who was a healthcare worker with PCR-confirmed SARS-CoV-2 infection or an uninfected control (not recorded which).

In this sample, this clonotype turned up many times. The V and J genes are TRBV19 and TRBJ2-3, with D perhaps TRBD2 (6 bases). Between the trimmed V and J ends, which lost 7 bases and 6 bases, there was a span of 20 bases. The CDR3 has 15 residues. The germline V gene encodes CDR1 LNHDA and CDR2 SQIVND (reference sequence). The CDR3 spells CASNARTNAGDTQYF. CDR3 nucleotide sequence: TGTGCCAGTAATGCGAGGACTAACGCGGGCGATACGCAGTATTTT.

The chain uses TRBV25-1 and TRBJ1-5; D call uncertain. CDR3 size: 15 residues. CDR1 and CDR2 (germline): MGHDK, SYGVNS. Deletions cut 4 bases from V and 2 bases from J, with 12 bases between. CDR3 sequence (DNA): TGTGCCAGCAGTGGCCCCGGGATGGGCAATCAGCCCCAGCATTTT. It translates to CASSGPGMGNQPQHF.

This clonotype is medium-sized by share. This chain joins TRBV29-1 and TRBJ2-3; 10 bases map to TRBD1. CDR3 length: 14 residues. The trim removed 5 bases at V and 3 bases at J, leaving 5 bases unmatched. Looked up from germline, CDR1 is SQVTM and CDR2 is ANQGSEA. CDR3 in amino acids: CSVFGGQGTDTQYF. The CDR3 DNA follows: TGCAGCGTTTTTGGGGGACAGGGGACAGATACGCAGTATTTT.

This clonotype was detected many times. The chain joins TRBV7-3 to TRBJ2-3; perhaps TRBD2 as D (6 bases). Germline V gives CDR1 SGHTA, CDR2 FQGTGA. The CDR3 length is 15 residues. Trimming shortened V by 3 bases and J by 0 bases, and 10 bases separated the two germline ends. The CDR3 sequence: CASSLDGTSTDTQYF. CDR3 bases: TGTGCCAGCAGCTTGGACGGGACTAGCACAGATACGCAGTATTTT. Based on the CDR3 plus reference TRBV7-3 and TRBJ2-3, the full variable domain is GAGVSQTPSNKVTEKGKYVELRCDPISGHTALYWYRQSLGQGPEFLIYFQGTGAADDSGLPNDRFFAVRPEGSVSTLKIQRTERGDSAVYLCASSLDGTSTDTQYFGPGTRLTVL.